The 25 T cell receptor beta chains below all came from one sample that was sequenced in a study of CD39 and CD103 CD8 tumor-infiltrating T cells. Sequenced by immunoSEQ multiplex PCR; TCRdb stores in-frame clones only, minus some. This table has 4,500 to 5,500 clones, just over 70% appearing once. What was sequenced was CD8+ T cells sorted from blood. Indicated subset: total memory CD8 T cells (CD45RA-CCR7+/-) from blood or uninvolved lymph node. The source of these receptors is a human donor with head and neck squamous cell carcinoma.

The J gene is TRBJ2-2, the V gene TRBV9; weak D call: TRBD2 (6 bases). V shed 4 bases and J shed 5 bases, with 12 bases lying between them. CDR3 size: 14 residues. CDR1 and CDR2 (germline): SGDLS, YYNGEE. The CDR3 coding sequence is TGTGCCAGCAGCTCCGGAGGGGCAACCGGGGAGCTGTTTTTT. This sequence encodes CASSSGGATGELFF.

V usage is TRBV27 and J usage is TRBJ2-7; D is possibly TRBD1 (5 bases). Per germline, CDR1 MNHEY and CDR2 SMNVEV (reference sequence). The ends were cut back, 2 bases at V and 5 bases at J, with 16 bases in the middle. The CDR3 has 15 amino acids. The CDR3 is CASSLRAQGRDEQYF. CDR3 nucleotides: TGTGCCAGCAGTTTACGAGCGCAGGGCAGGGACGAGCAGTACTTC.

A few counts support this clone. The chain combines TRBV5-5 with TRBJ2-1; 9 nucleotides align to TRBD1. Germline V gives CDR1 SGHKS, CDR2 YYEKEE (reference sequence). This CDR3 region has 18 residues. Unmatched junction bases numbered 10, after V lost 3 bases and J lost 0 bases. DNA of the CDR3: TGTGCCAGCAGCTGGGGGACAGGGTCTATGAGCTCCTACAATGAGCAGTTCTTC. It encodes CASSWGTGSMSSYNEQFF.

CDR3 amino acids: CASSERSSGSDTQYF. DNA for the CDR3: TGTGCCAGCAGTGAACGTTCTAGCGGGTCGGATACGCAGTATTTT. The rearrangement links TRBV6-1 to TRBJ2-3; 8 bases match TRBD2. CDR1 and CDR2 from the germline V gene are MNHNS and SASEGT. This CDR3 comprises 15 residues. J gave up 6 bases and V 2 bases, and 7 bases lay outside the gene matches.

The CDR3 DNA reads TGCGCCAGCAGCCGTGGGCCCACCTACGAGCAGTACTTC. Protein product: CASSRGPTYEQYF. V is TRBV4-1 and J is TRBJ2-7; the D is unclear. The CDR3 extends over 13 amino acids. Germline V gene sequence: CDR1 MGHRA, CDR2 YSYEKL. Trimming removed 4 bases at V and 2 bases at J, with 9 bases between.

This chain uses TRBV21-1 with TRBJ2-7; TRBD1, the D gene given by the table, was not confirmed from the DNA. TRBV21-1 is listed as a pseudogene. CDR3 size: 16 residues. CDR3 nucleotide sequence: TGTGCCAGCAGCAAGTTGGTGGACAGGGGGACCTACGAGCAGTACTTC. This encodes CASSKLVDRGTYEQYF.

The gene calls are TRBV18 and TRBJ1-2; D unclear. CDR1 is KGHSH and CDR2 is LQKENI in the germline V gene. Trimming removed 0 bases from V and 3 bases from J, with 5 bases in between. The CDR3 has 13 amino acids. CDR3 sequence: CASSPPQYYGYTF. Written as DNA, the CDR3 is TGTGCCAGCTCACCACCGCAGTACTATGGCTACACCTTC.

The rearrangement uses TRBV30 and TRBJ2-2, with D possibly TRBD1 on 5 matching bases. The CDR3 runs to 13 residues. With 0 bases removed from V and 6 bases from J, the gap between germline ends came to 8 bases. Germline V gene data show CDR1 as GTSNPN and CDR2 as SVGIG (reference sequence). CDR3 residues: CAWSVGEAGELFF. The CDR3 nucleotides read TGTGCCTGGAGTGTAGGGGAAGCCGGGGAGCTGTTTTTT.

The rearrangement joins TRBV19 to TRBJ1-2; 9 nucleotides line up with TRBD1. Germline values: CDR1 LNHDA, CDR2 SQIVND (reference sequence). The CDR3 consists of 15 residues. V shed 9 bases, J shed 4 bases, and the junction held 12 bases outside the gene matches. The CDR3 coding sequence is TGTGCCAGCTCGGGACAGGGACTTCTCGGCTATGGCTACACCTTC. Translation: CASSGQGLLGYGYTF.

The chain uses TRBV2 and TRBJ1-4; D might be TRBD1 (5 bases). Trimming pared 6 bases from V and 4 bases from J, leaving 12 bases between. CDR3 length: 14 amino acids. CDR1 and CDR2 (germline): SNHLY, FYNNEI. CDR3 loop: CASRSGPLNEKLFF. The CDR3 nucleotides are TGTGCCAGCAGGTCAGGGCCACTTAATGAAAAACTGTTTTTT.

The chain carries TRBV6-1 and TRBJ2-2; D is possibly TRBD1 (6 bases). Trimming shortened V by 1 base and J by 3 bases, and 6 bases separated the two germline ends. This CDR3 contains 14 residues. The germline CDR1 and CDR2 sequences are MNHNS and SASEGT. The CDR3 spells CASSEGTDTGELFF. In DNA form, the CDR3 reads TGTGCCAGCAGTGAAGGGACAGACACCGGGGAGCTGTTTTTT.

The chain has TRBV27 and TRBJ2-3, with D maybe TRBD2 (5 bases). Germline loops: CDR1 MNHEY, CDR2 SMNVEV (reference sequence). V lost 4 bases, J lost 2 bases, and 13 bases lay in between. The CDR3 totals 15 residues. This CDR3 reads CASSYGSGLTDTQYF. The CDR3 DNA is TGTGCCAGCAGTTACGGCAGCGGACTCACAGATACGCAGTATTTT.

Of note for this clone: A read error may account for a junction end that differs from germline. This chain connects TRBV10-2 to TRBJ2-2; 15 nucleotides align to TRBD2. Germline CDR1 is WSHSY and CDR2 is SAAADI. The CDR3 runs 19 residues. The CDR3 loop reads CASSAGLAGGPTNTEELFF. CDR3 coding DNA: TGCGCCAGCAGTGCCGGACTAGCGGGGGGGCCGACGAACACCGAGGAGCTGTTTTTT.

The V gene is TRBV7-2, the J gene TRBJ2-1, with D maybe TRBD1 (5 bases). Germline V gives CDR1 SGHTA, CDR2 FQGNSA. Trimming pared 1 base from V and 5 bases from J, leaving 18 bases between. The CDR3 is made up of 17 amino acids. The DNA for the CDR3 is TGTGCCAGCAGCTTAGTTGCAGGGTTAAACCGAGACAATGAGCAGTTCTTC. Translated, it gives CASSLVAGLNRDNEQFF.

This rearrangement joins TRBV6-4 to TRBJ2-3, with D possibly being TRBD2 (6 bases). The CDR3 is made up of 14 amino acids. Germline V gives CDR1 MRHNA, CDR2 SNTAGT. V gave up 2 bases and J gave up 7 bases, with 13 bases separating them. CDR3 sequence: CASSDGPGGNTQYF. The DNA of the CDR3 is TGTGCCAGCAGTGACGGTCCTGGAGGGAATACGCAGTATTTT.

The rearrangement joins TRBV5-4 to TRBJ1-6; no clear D gene. There are 16 residues in the CDR3. The V end lost 0 bases, the J end lost 3 bases, and 10 bases lay between the germline ends. The V gene's germline CDR1 is SGHNT and CDR2 YYREEE (reference sequence). The CDR3 region has the DNA TGTGCCAGCAGCTTGGATAGCAGAAACTATAATTCACCCCTCCACTTT. This codes for CASSLDSRNYNSPLHF.

This clone was observed a handful of times. The chain recombines TRBV5-1 with TRBJ1-1; 7 bases agree with TRBD1. This CDR3 comprises 14 residues. Unmatched junction bases numbered 2, after V lost 0 bases and J lost 3 bases. CDR1 SGHRS and CDR2 YFSETQ come from the germline V gene. The DNA for the CDR3 is TGCGCCAGCAGCTTGGCAGGGGGATACACTGAAGCTTTCTTT. As protein: CASSLAGGYTEAFF.

The chain combines TRBV7-9 with TRBJ1-4; D unresolved. CDR1 is SEHNR, CDR2 FQNEAQ, per germline (reference sequence). The V end lost 5 bases, the J end lost 6 bases, and 16 bases lay between the germline ends. The CDR3 loop spans 15 amino acids. CDR3 loop: CASSPPTELHEKLFF. CDR3 coding DNA: TGTGCCAGCAGCCCCCCTACAGAGCTGCATGAAAAACTGTTTTTT.

In this sample, this clone turned up a few times. The chain recombines TRBV27 with TRBJ1-6; D is unclear. V shed 1 base and J shed 11 bases, with 12 bases lying between them. This CDR3 contains 14 residues. Germline V gives CDR1 MNHEY, CDR2 SMNVEV (reference sequence). CDR3 coding DNA: TGTGCCAGCAGTTTATTAGGAGGGAGCGCACCCCTCCACTTT. Translated: CASSLLGGSAPLHF.

This chain connects TRBV30 to TRBJ2-4; 9 nucleotides line up with TRBD2. The CDR3 length is 15 residues. V lost 3 bases and J lost 7; bases outside the gene matches: 10. Germline V gene lookup returns CDR1 GTSNPN and CDR2 SVGIG (reference sequence). CDR3 in DNA: TGTGCCTGGAGAGAGAGCGGGGGGCTGGGGAACATTCAGTACTTC. Its translation: CAWRESGGLGNIQYF.

V and J are TRBV7-9 and TRBJ2-5; 7 bases map to TRBD2. The germline V gene has CDR1 SEHNR and CDR2 FQNEAQ (reference sequence). The CDR3 is made up of 15 amino acids. The J segment lost 3 bases and the V segment lost 6 bases, leaving 10 bases of the junction unmatched. This chain's CDR3 is CASSYGGGTEETQYF. In DNA form, the CDR3 reads TGTGCCAGCAGTTATGGGGGGGGGACTGAAGAGACCCAGTACTTC. The full variable domain, rest sourced from reference TRBV7-9 and TRBJ2-5, is DTGVSQNPRHKITKRGQNVTFRCDPISEHNRLYWYRQTLGQGPEFLTYFQNEAQLEKSRLLSDRFSAERPKGSFSTLEIQRTEQGDSAMYLCASSYGGGTEETQYFGPGTRLLVL.

The CDR3 here is CASSDGQGGEQFF. CDR3 nucleotide sequence: TGTGCCAGCAGCGACGGGCAGGGTGGTGAGCAGTTCTTC. The chain combines TRBV9 with TRBJ2-1; D perhaps matches TRBD1 (5 bases). The V gene lost 3 bases and the J gene lost 9 bases, with 13 bases spanning the gap. CDR3 length: 13 amino acids. The germline V gene has CDR1 SGDLS and CDR2 YYNGEE.

By frequency in the sample, this clone is medium-sized. This chain uses TRBV11-2 with TRBJ1-1; D is unresolved. Trimming took off 5 bases at V and 0 bases at J, with 7 bases between the two ends. This CDR3 region has 13 residues. In germline, CDR1 is SGHAT, CDR2 FQNNGV. The CDR3 coding sequence is TGTGCCAGCAGCCGCGAAATGAACACTGAAGCTTTCTTT. This gives the protein CASSREMNTEAFF.

This clone has only a few counts. V gene TRBV7-8 combines with J gene TRBJ2-7; 7 nucleotides line up with TRBD1. The CDR3 is made up of 16 amino acids. Trimming at V came to 6 bases and at J to 3 bases, leaving 14 bases not matched to a gene. The germline gives CDR1 SGHVS, CDR2 FQNEAQ. The CDR3 here is CASSRSPGQTFYEQYF. CDR3 coding DNA: TGTGCCAGCAGTCGAAGTCCGGGACAGACCTTCTACGAGCAGTACTTC.

Notes on this clone: Different DNA sequences within this sample yield the same CDR3. V and J are TRBV6-4 and TRBJ2-3; TRBD2 matches 9 bases. The CDR3 is 15 residues long. The ends lost 2 bases at V and 4 bases at J; junction bases unmatched: 4. Germline V gives CDR1 MRHNA, CDR2 SNTAGT. CDR3 sequence: CASSDDSGGPDTQYF. CDR3 DNA: TGTGCCAGCAGTGACGATAGCGGGGGACCAGATACGCAGTATTTT.